Sequencing of this TCR beta chain was carried out in a study of blood T cell repertoires in COVID-19. The CDR3 has 16 residues. The germline CDR1 and CDR2 sequences are MNHEY and SVGAGI. V lost 0 bases to trimming and J lost 1 base, with 13 bases between them. In the authors' workflow: Cell counts per sample came from amplifying reference gene primers. TCRdb keeps only in-frame clones here, not all; method: immunoSEQ multiplex PCR. D and trimming come from the DNA, and the V and J calls and clone size come from that table. This table has about 170,000 clones, more than 75% appearing once. V and J are TRBV6-5 and TRBJ2-7; D possibly corresponds to TRBD2 (5 bases). The TCR comes from a man between 50 and 59 years old who had recovered from COVID-19. Input material: peripheral blood. The CDR3 spells CASSYSARRPSYEQYF. The CDR3 DNA sequence: TGTGCCAGCAGTTACTCGGCCAGGAGGCCTTCCTACGAGCAGTACTTC.